This TCR beta chain was recovered during a study of T-cell reconstitution after alpha-beta-depleted transplantation in children. Study outcomes and limitations: Elevated TCRbeta diversity at day 60 was traced, in some patients, to surviving recipient T cells and thymic progenitors. There were reportedly several hundred expanded graft clones from which alpha-beta T cells came about two months after transplant. It was newly produced T cells that mostly accounted for T-cell counts and diversity one year after transplant.

Preparation of the TCRbeta library was carried out with unique molecular identifiers. One entry per CDR3 protein results from TCRdb running MiXCR on the PCR reads. The sample lists 600,000 to 700,000 distinct CDR3 sequences; roughly 14% were seen once. About this clonotype: The antigen is unknown.

Germline CDR1 reads DFQATT; CDR2 reads SNEGSKA (reference sequence). V lost 2 bases to trimming and J lost 5 bases, with 21 bases between them. This CDR3 contains 16 residues. The V gene is TRBV20-1, the J gene TRBJ1-2; D is possibly TRBD1 (6 bases). The specimen comprised PBMCs, sampled before TCRalphabeta/CD19-depleted stem cell transplant. This receptor was taken from a girl aged 2 to 9 with congenital amegakaryocytic thrombocytopenia, due to receive a stem cell transplant. The chain's CDR3 is CSARSSLQGPVYGYTF. The CDR3 DNA sequence: TGCAGTGCTAGATCCTCCTTACAGGGACCGGTGTATGGCTACACCTTC.